These 17 T cell receptor beta chains were sequenced from one sample in a study of human T cells and chemical hapten exposure. From the RACE reads, TCRdb called clonotypes with MiXCR, one entry per CDR3 protein. The sample has about 350,000 distinct CDR3 sequences, about 5% seen once; the top ten hold around 8.6%. Documented time point: pre-sensitization, week 0. Treatment noted: therapeutic diphenylcyclopropenone sensitization with weekly scalp DPC. Material: whole blood, obtained in connection with sensitization to the hapten diphenylcyclopropenone (DPC). The receptors were sampled from a woman aged 18-35 years with alopecia areata. Some clones in this sample may be carry-over from other donors' samples.

This clonotype was detected many times. The chain recombines TRBV4-1 with TRBJ2-5; D perhaps matches TRBD2 (6 bases). There are 17 residues in the CDR3. CDR1 and CDR2 (germline): MGHRA, YSYEKL. Trimming removed 4 bases at V and 1 base at J, with 19 bases between. As DNA, the CDR3 is TGCGCCAGCAGCCCCGACCCCCCCGGGGGATTCCAAGAGACCCAGTACTTC. This encodes CASSPDPPGGFQETQYF.

This clonotype occurred many times. The V and J genes are TRBV6-1 and TRBJ2-5; the D gene is possibly TRBD1 (6 bases). Germline assignment: CDR1 MNHNS and CDR2 SASEGT. This CDR3 has 15 residues. Trimming took off 7 bases at V and 5 bases at J, with 20 bases between the two ends. CDR3: CASIGVTGFRETQYF. The CDR3 bases are TGTGCCAGCATCGGGGTTACAGGGTTCAGGGAGACCCAGTACTTC.

This clonotype was observed a few times. The V gene is TRBV4-2, the J gene TRBJ2-2; D unresolved. V was clipped by 3 bases and J by 7 bases, with 12 bases between them. The germline V gene has CDR1 LGHNA and CDR2 YNFKEQ. The CDR3 consists of 14 residues. CDR3 in amino acids: CASSQTLVGGELFF. CDR3 coding DNA: TGTGCCAGCAGCCAGACCTTGGTTGGCGGGGAGCTGTTTTTT.

There are a few counts of this clonotype. This chain uses TRBV18 with TRBJ1-3, with no clear D. This CDR3 has 16 amino acids. V was shortened by 2 bases and J by 2 bases, with 13 bases between the two germline ends. The germline gives CDR1 KGHSH, CDR2 LQKENI. CDR3: CASSPAGSRTGNTIYF. Written as DNA, the CDR3 is TGTGCCAGCTCACCAGCGGGGTCTCGCACTGGAAACACCATATATTTT.

Of note for this clonotype: The junction departs from the called germline gene at one end, perhaps through a read error. The chain joins TRBV20-1 to TRBJ2-2; TRBD2 agrees at 7 bases. The germline CDR1 and CDR2 sequences are DFQATT and SNEGSKA (reference sequence). This CDR3 region has 16 residues. The CDR3 loop reads CSATRSGAKNTGGLFF. In DNA, the CDR3 is TGCAGTGCTACCAGAAGCGGGGCCAAAAACACCGGGGGGCTGTTTTTT.

J is TRBJ1-1 and V is TRBV29-1, with D unresolved. V was clipped by 5 bases and J by 0 bases, with 10 bases between them. This CDR3 comprises 13 residues. Germline loops: CDR1 SQVTM, CDR2 ANQGSEA. The CDR3 region is CSVRDLLNTEAFF. The CDR3 DNA sequence: TGCAGCGTTCGAGACTTGCTGAACACTGAAGCTTTCTTT.

This chain links TRBV6-5 with TRBJ1-5; D unresolved. CDR3 length equals 14 residues. The V end was cut by 6 bases, the J end by 6 bases, with 15 bases between. Germline CDR1 is MNHEY and CDR2 is SVGAGI. The chain's CDR3 is CASSRLPSAQPQHF. CDR3 coding DNA: TGTGCCAGCAGCCGGCTCCCTTCTGCTCAGCCCCAGCATTTT.

This clonotype was detected ten times or more. In nucleotides, the CDR3 is TGTGCCAGCAGCCCAAGACAGGGAGCTAACTATGGCTACACCTTC. It translates to CASSPRQGANYGYTF. This sequence joins TRBV6-5 and TRBJ1-2; TRBD1 aligns across 7 bases. This CDR3 has 15 residues. V lost 6 bases, J lost 0 bases, and 7 bases stayed unmatched. Germline lookup yields CDR1 MNHEY and CDR2 SVGAGI.

The genes are TRBV6-1 and TRBJ2-7; 7 bases agree with TRBD1. The V segment lost 6 bases and the J segment 2 bases; nucleotides outside the gene matches: 10. The CDR3 is made up of 15 amino acids. Germline CDR1 and CDR2: MNHNS and SASEGT. The CDR3 here is CASREPGQTAYEQYF. CDR3 DNA: TGTGCCAGCAGGGAGCCGGGACAGACTGCCTACGAGCAGTACTTC.

This clonotype was picked up a small number of times. The rearrangement joins TRBV5-1 to TRBJ2-6; no clear D gene. This CDR3 has 14 residues. With 2 bases removed from V and 0 bases from J, the gap between germline ends came to 3 bases. The germline V gene encodes CDR1 SGHRS and CDR2 YFSETQ. The CDR3 sequence is CASSFGSGANVLTF. CDR3 DNA sequence: TGCGCCAGCAGCTTCGGCTCTGGGGCCAACGTCCTGACTTTC.

The chain is built from TRBV29-1 and TRBJ2-2, with TRBD2 identical over 12 bases. CDR1 and CDR2 (germline): SQVTM, ANQGSEA. This CDR3 region has 16 residues. The junction had 3 bases not matched to a gene; V was cut back by 4 bases and J by 0 bases. DNA for the CDR3: TGCAGCGTTGCCCTAGCGGGGGGGACGAACACCGGGGAGCTGTTTTTT. Translating it yields CSVALAGGTNTGELFF.

This clonotype was recorded many times. The genes are TRBV21-1 and TRBJ1-5; the table gives TRBD1 as D, unverified against the DNA. TRBV21-1 is a recognized pseudogene. The CDR3 has 17 residues. The CDR3 sequence: CASSLTGNRVGNQPQHF. The CDR3 region has the DNA TGTGCCAGCAGCTTAACAGGGAATCGGGTAGGCAATCAGCCCCAGCATTTT.

This clonotype was observed a few times. The chain has TRBV7-2 and TRBJ1-3; D gene ambiguous. Trimming left V 5 bases short and J 1 base short, with 9 bases between. The CDR3 is 14 residues long. Looked up from germline, CDR1 is SGHTA and CDR2 is FQGNSA. The CDR3 loop is CASSVGLSGNTIYF. In nucleotides, the CDR3 is TGTGCCAGCAGCGTAGGACTTTCTGGAAACACCATATATTTT.

This clonotype was seen only a few times. V gene TRBV7-3 combines with J gene TRBJ2-5; the match to TRBD1 covers 8 bases. Germline-derived CDR1 and CDR2 are SGHTA and FQGTGA. V trimming: 1 base; J trimming: 1 base; junction bases outside the gene matches: 2. This CDR3 comprises 15 residues. CDR3 region: CASSLMGQVQETQYF. In DNA, the CDR3 is TGTGCCAGCAGCTTAATGGGACAGGTCCAAGAGACCCAGTACTTC.

This clonotype was found many times. The rearrangement joins TRBV4-3 to TRBJ2-1; D remains unclear. Trimming took 0 bases from V and 10 from J, leaving 16 bases between them. Germline V CDR1 and CDR2: LGHNA, YSLEER. The CDR3 loop spans 15 amino acids. Here the CDR3 reads CASSQDRLTLWEQFF. CDR3 DNA sequence: TGCGCCAGCAGCCAAGATCGCTTGACCCTCTGGGAGCAGTTCTTC.

This clonotype was seen only a few times. This sequence joins TRBV7-2 and TRBJ2-7; D is unresolved. Trimming removed 4 bases at V and 6 bases at J, with 13 bases between. CDR1 is SGHTA, CDR2 FQGNSA, per germline. The CDR3 length is 13 residues. Here the CDR3 DNA reads TGTGCCAGCAGCTCCCTGGCTAGTGGCGAGCAGTACTTC. Translation gives CASSSLASGEQYF.

This clonotype was seen ten or more times. The CDR3 loop is CASIAPGSYEQYF. DNA for the CDR3: TGTGCCAGCATTGCCCCAGGGTCCTACGAGCAGTACTTC. The genes are TRBV6-2 or TRBV6-3 and TRBJ2-7, with a possible D match to TRBD1 (5 bases). The V and J ends lost 7 bases and 1 base respectively, with 11 bases between them. Germline loops: CDR1 MNHEY, CDR2 SVGEGT. The CDR3 length is 13 residues.